The 29 T cell receptor beta chains listed next were all sequenced from one sample in a study of blood T cell repertoires in COVID-19. The method was immunoSEQ multiplex PCR; TCRdb's version includes in-frame clones alone and lacks a portion of them. The sample gives hundreds of thousands of clones, around 86% of which show up once; 3.5% to 4.5% is in the top ten. The sequencing input was peripheral blood. Receptor source: a man between 45 and 60 years old with acute or convalescent COVID-19.

The sample holds one count of this clone. The chain joins TRBV7-6 to TRBJ1-3, with a possible D match to TRBD1 (6 bases). V was cut by 2 bases and J by 7 bases, with 15 bases left in between. CDR3 length equals 15 residues. Germline CDR1 SGHVS, CDR2 FNYEAQ. CDR3 sequence (DNA): TGTGCCAGCAGCTTATCGGCAGGGGTTGGGAACACCATATATTTT. Translated, it gives CASSLSAGVGNTIYF.

The V and J genes are TRBV2 and TRBJ1-2; no clear D gene. The V end was cut by 6 bases, the J end by 4 bases, with 12 bases between. CDR1 and CDR2 from the germline V gene are SNHLY and FYNNEI. This CDR3 has 13 residues. The CDR3 coding sequence is TGTGCCAGCAGAGCGGGGAGTAGCTATGGCTACACCTTC. Translating gives CASRAGSSYGYTF. Supplemented by reference TRBV2 and TRBJ1-2, the full variable domain reads EPEVTQTPSHQVTQMGQEVILRCVPISNHLYFYWYRQILGQKVEFLVSFYNNEISEKSEIFDDQFSVERPDGSNFTLKIRSTKLEDSAMYFCASRAGSSYGYTFGSGTRLTVV.

The J gene is TRBJ2-3, the V gene TRBV24-1; perhaps TRBD2 as D (5 bases). Germline assignment: CDR1 KGHDR and CDR2 SFDVKD. The CDR3 runs to 13 residues. V was trimmed by 9 bases and J by 2 bases, leaving 11 bases between them. CDR3 sequence: CATGGSTTDTQYF. The CDR3 DNA is TGTGCCACCGGAGGTTCCACCACAGATACGCAGTATTTT.

The V gene is TRBV15, the J gene TRBJ2-5; D is ambiguous. V shed 3 bases and J shed 1 base, with 9 bases lying between them. Per the germline V gene, CDR1 is LNHNV and CDR2 is YYDKDF (reference sequence). There are 14 residues in the CDR3. The CDR3 DNA reads TGTGCCACCAGCAGTCAGGTCCTCCAAGAGACCCAGTACTTC. Translation: CATSSQVLQETQYF.

The chain joins TRBV3-1 (or the pseudogene TRBV3-2) to TRBJ1-1; D gene unclear. V gave up 8 bases and J gave up 1 base, with 11 bases separating them. Germline CDR1 reads LGHDT; CDR2 reads YNNKEL (reference sequence). The CDR3 consists of 13 residues. The CDR3 loop reads CASSWAANTEAFF. The CDR3 region has the DNA TGTGCCAGCTCGTGGGCCGCGAACACTGAAGCTTTCTTT.

The chain recombines TRBV9 with TRBJ1-2; TRBD1 might be the D (5 bases). The ends were cut back, 0 bases at V and 6 bases at J, with 6 bases in the middle. Germline assignment: CDR1 SGDLS and CDR2 YYNGEE. The CDR3 has 12 amino acids. CDR3 coding DNA: TGTGCCAGCAGCGTAGGGGGGGATGGCTACACCTTC. It codes for CASSVGGDGYTF.

The CDR3 DNA reads TGTGCCAGCTCACAGGACAGGGGGCTTTCCTACGAGCAGTACTTC. It is translated as CASSQDRGLSYEQYF. The gene calls are TRBV18 and TRBJ2-7; TRBD1 agrees at 11 bases. Germline CDR1 and CDR2: KGHSH and LQKENI. This CDR3 region has 15 residues. The junction had 3 bases not matched to a gene; V was cut back by 4 bases and J by 1 base.

The rearrangement uses TRBV5-5 and TRBJ2-2, with D maybe TRBD2 (6 bases). The CDR3 sequence is 15 residues long. Per the germline V gene, CDR1 is SGHKS and CDR2 is YYEKEE (reference sequence). V gave up 0 bases and J gave up 5 bases, with 11 bases separating them. CDR3 DNA sequence: TGTGCCAGCAGCTTGGTGCCGGGGGAGACCGGGGAGCTGTTTTTT. Amino acids: CASSLVPGETGELFF.

The rearrangement joins TRBV9 to TRBJ2-3; TRBD2 matches at 7 bases. Per the germline V gene, CDR1 is SGDLS and CDR2 is YYNGEE. Germline trimming cut 2 bases from V and 6 bases from J; bases unmatched to any gene: 15. CDR3 length: 17 residues. The CDR3 is CASSVSRSGGLVDTQYF. For the CDR3, the DNA is TGTGCCAGCAGCGTCTCCCGATCTGGTGGACTAGTGGATACGCAGTATTTT.

In this sample, this clone turned up once. The gene calls are TRBV12-3 or TRBV12-4 and TRBJ2-1; 7 positions agree with TRBD2. V lost 0 bases to trimming and J lost 16 bases; unmatched junction nucleotides: 6. The CDR3 contains 12 residues. CDR3 region: CASSLAGERGFF. The CDR3 nucleotides are TGTGCCAGCAGTTTAGCAGGGGAGCGGGGCTTCTTC.

V is TRBV13 and J is TRBJ1-2, with 7 bases that match TRBD1. CDR1 and CDR2 (germline): PRHDT, FYEKMQ (reference sequence). J gave up 4 bases and V 1 base, and 3 bases lay outside the gene matches. The CDR3 totals 14 residues. The CDR3 sequence: CASSLDRGPYGYTF. DNA for the CDR3: TGTGCCAGCAGCTTAGACAGGGGTCCCTATGGCTACACCTTC.

The chain joins TRBV10-1 to TRBJ2-1; 8 nucleotides line up with TRBD2. CDR3 size: 17 residues. Per germline, CDR1 WNHNN and CDR2 SYGVQD (reference sequence). J was trimmed by 7 bases and V by 0 bases; bases with no gene match: 11. CDR3 bases: TGCGCCAGCAGTGAGTCCGGGGATAGCGGGGTGCGGAATGAGCAGTTCTTC. The encoded protein is CASSESGDSGVRNEQFF.

The chain carries TRBV19 and TRBJ1-2; 7 bases are a match to TRBD1. Germline assignment: CDR1 LNHDA and CDR2 SQIVND (reference sequence). The CDR3 extends over 13 amino acids. The junction had 8 bases not matched to a gene; V was cut back by 9 bases and J by 4 bases. CDR3 sequence reads: CASRGQAIYGYTF. The CDR3 DNA reads as TGTGCCAGCCGAGGACAGGCGATCTATGGCTACACCTTC.

The chain carries TRBV13 and TRBJ1-3; the D is unclear. The CDR3 has 15 residues. Trimming removed 5 bases from V and 0 bases from J, with 11 bases in between. Germline CDR1 reads PRHDT; CDR2 reads FYEKMQ (reference sequence). CDR3 protein: CASSKRVSSGNTIYF. CDR3 sequence (DNA): TGTGCCAGCAGCAAGCGGGTCTCCTCTGGAAACACCATATATTTT.

This clone appeared once. This chain uses TRBV2 with TRBJ2-2, with a possible D match to TRBD2 (7 bases). Germline loops: CDR1 SNHLY, CDR2 FYNNEI. Trimming took 3 bases from V and 2 from J, leaving 13 bases between them. The CDR3 is 16 amino acids. CDR3 amino acids: CASSDRGGLNTGELFF. The CDR3 DNA is TGTGCCAGCAGTGATCGAGGGGGACTAAACACCGGGGAGCTGTTTTTT. The complete variable domain, with remaining parts taken from reference TRBV2 and TRBJ2-2, reads EPEVTQTPSHQVTQMGQEVILRCVPISNHLYFYWYRQILGQKVEFLVSFYNNEISEKSEIFDDQFSVERPDGSNFTLKIRSTKLEDSAMYFCASSDRGGLNTGELFFGEGSRLTVL.

The chain has TRBV19 and TRBJ1-4; 9 nucleotides line up with TRBD1. Germline V gene lookup returns CDR1 LNHDA and CDR2 SQIVND (reference sequence). The CDR3 contains 16 residues. Trimming removed 10 bases from V and 0 bases from J; junction bases left unmatched: 9. CDR3 DNA: TGTGCCACGGAAGGGACAGGGCTTGCAACTAATGAAAAACTGTTTTTT. Translating gives CATEGTGLATNEKLFF.

V usage is TRBV7-9 and J usage is TRBJ1-2, with a possible D match to TRBD1 (6 bases). The CDR3 loop spans 13 amino acids. The germline V gene encodes CDR1 SEHNR and CDR2 FQNEAQ (reference sequence). The ends were cut back, 6 bases at V and 3 bases at J, with 11 bases in the middle. The CDR3 is CASRDSLDYGYTF. The CDR3 DNA is TGTGCCAGCAGGGACAGTCTAGACTATGGCTACACCTTC.

This clone has just one count. This sequence joins TRBV5-5 and TRBJ1-6; possible D gene TRBD1, 5 bases. Germline CDR1 and CDR2: SGHKS and YYEKEE (reference sequence). The CDR3 consists of 16 residues. The V and J ends lost 0 bases and 2 bases respectively, with 9 bases between them. The CDR3 loop is CASSLEGRPYNSPLHF. Written as DNA, the CDR3 is TGTGCCAGCAGCTTGGAGGGGCGGCCCTATAATTCACCCCTCCACTTT.

The chain uses TRBV10-1 and TRBJ2-1; TRBD1 matches 9 bases. The germline V gene has CDR1 WNHNN and CDR2 SYGVQD (reference sequence). The CDR3 covers 15 residues. V shed 4 bases, J shed 7 bases, and the junction held 8 bases outside the gene matches. CDR3 in DNA: TGCGCCAGCAGTGGTAGAGGGACAGGGACTAATGAGCAGTTCTTC. This sequence encodes CASSGRGTGTNEQFF.

CDR3 coding DNA: TGTGCCAGCAGCTTAGGGGACAGGCCTAATGAAAAACTGTTTTTT. It specifies CASSLGDRPNEKLFF. The chain joins TRBV7-9 to TRBJ1-4, with 8 nucleotides matching TRBD1. There are 15 residues in the CDR3. V gave up 1 base and J gave up 3 bases; unmatched junction bases: 1. Germline CDR1 is SEHNR and CDR2 is FQNEAQ (reference sequence). Based on the CDR3 plus reference TRBV7-9 and TRBJ1-4, the full variable domain is DTGVSQNPRHKITKRGQNVTFRCDPISEHNRLYWYRQTLGQGPEFLTYFQNEAQLEKSRLLSDRFSAERPKGSFSTLEIQRTEQGDSAMYLCASSLGDRPNEKLFFGSGTQLSVL.

This clone showed up just once. The chain employs TRBV6-5 and TRBJ1-3; D unresolved. The V end was cut by 0 bases, the J end by 4 bases, with 10 bases between. This CDR3 comprises 15 residues. Germline CDR1 and CDR2: MNHEY and SVGAGI. Here the CDR3 reads CASSYSRQLGNTIYF. The CDR3 DNA reads as TGTGCCAGCAGTTACTCGAGGCAGCTGGGAAACACCATATATTTT.

This chain uses TRBV11-2 with TRBJ1-6, with 10 bases matching TRBD1. V was clipped by 2 bases and J by 10 bases; unmatched bases: 14. Germline V gene lookup returns CDR1 SGHAT and CDR2 FQNNGV. The CDR3 sequence is 18 residues long. The CDR3 coding sequence is TGTGCCAGCAGCTTATCGGGGGACAGGGGTTCGCCATGGTCACCCCTCCACTTT. It yields the protein CASSLSGDRGSPWSPLHF.

This chain joins TRBV20-1 and TRBJ1-1; the match to TRBD1 covers 8 bases. V was clipped by 3 bases and J by 4 bases; unmatched bases: 4. The CDR3 contains 13 residues. Germline V gene data show CDR1 as DFQATT and CDR2 as SNEGSKA (reference sequence). The DNA for the CDR3 is TGCAGTGCTAGTCAGGGGGCGATCACTGAAGCTTTCTTT. This gives the protein CSASQGAITEAFF.

The chain combines TRBV27 with TRBJ1-6; the D gene is possibly TRBD1 (5 bases). Trimming shortened V by 8 bases and J by 13 bases, and 21 bases separated the two germline ends. The length of the CDR3 is 14 residues. Germline V CDR1 and CDR2: MNHEY, SMNVEV (reference sequence). CDR3 region: CASCQGPPRVPLHF. The CDR3 DNA sequence: TGTGCCAGCTGTCAGGGCCCTCCCAGAGTCCCCCTCCACTTT.

This rearrangement joins TRBV9 to TRBJ1-1; 9 nucleotides agree with TRBD1. Germline CDR1 and CDR2: SGDLS and YYNGEE. The CDR3 consists of 16 residues. V was clipped by 4 bases and J by 1 base; unmatched bases: 8. CDR3 sequence reads: CASSKTGGRKNTEAFF. CDR3 DNA sequence: TGTGCCAGCAGCAAGACAGGGGGGAGAAAGAACACTGAAGCTTTCTTT.

V and J are TRBV2 and TRBJ1-1; 8 bases line up with TRBD1. This CDR3 contains 15 residues. CDR1 and CDR2 (germline): SNHLY, FYNNEI. With 4 bases clipped from V and 2 bases from J, the junction kept 6 bases outside the gene matches. The CDR3 here is CASSGTGSSNTEAFF. Written as DNA, the CDR3 is TGTGCCAGCAGTGGGACAGGGTCTTCAAACACTGAAGCTTTCTTT.

V gene TRBV7-3 combines with J gene TRBJ2-2; D is perhaps TRBD1 (5 bases). Germline V CDR1 and CDR2: SGHTA, FQGTGA. Trimming took off 7 bases at V and 0 bases at J, with 9 bases between the two ends. This CDR3 has 14 residues. The CDR3 region is CASKVGPNTGELFF. DNA of the CDR3: TGTGCCAGCAAGGTGGGGCCGAACACCGGGGAGCTGTTTTTT. Combining the CDR3 with reference TRBV7-3 and TRBJ2-2 gives the whole variable domain GAGVSQTPSNKVTEKGKYVELRCDPISGHTALYWYRQSLGQGPEFLIYFQGTGAADDSGLPNDRFFAVRPEGSVSTLKIQRTERGDSAVYLCASKVGPNTGELFFGEGSRLTVL.

V is TRBV7-6 and J is TRBJ2-2, with D hard to call. The CDR3 has 16 residues. Germline assignment: CDR1 SGHVS and CDR2 FNYEAQ. V was pared by 2 bases and J by 2 bases, with 12 bases between. Here the CDR3 DNA reads TGTGCCAGCAGCTTACAGTCGTCAGGAAACACCGGGGAGCTGTTTTTT. This translates into CASSLQSSGNTGELFF. Based on the CDR3 plus reference TRBV7-6 and TRBJ2-2, the full variable domain is GAGVSQSPRYKVTKRGQDVALRCDPISGHVSLYWYRQALGQGPEFLTYFNYEAQQDKSGLPNDRFSAERPEGSISTLTIQRTEQRDSAMYRCASSLQSSGNTGELFFGEGSRLTVL.

This chain joins TRBV9 and TRBJ1-2; D is unclear. The germline V and J ends were trimmed by 3 bases and 0 bases, with 12 bases remaining between them. The CDR3 length is 15 residues. Germline CDR1 and CDR2: SGDLS and YYNGEE. As DNA, the CDR3 is TGTGCCAGCAGCGCGGGCGTGGGAGCTAACTATGGCTACACCTTC. Its translation: CASSAGVGANYGYTF.